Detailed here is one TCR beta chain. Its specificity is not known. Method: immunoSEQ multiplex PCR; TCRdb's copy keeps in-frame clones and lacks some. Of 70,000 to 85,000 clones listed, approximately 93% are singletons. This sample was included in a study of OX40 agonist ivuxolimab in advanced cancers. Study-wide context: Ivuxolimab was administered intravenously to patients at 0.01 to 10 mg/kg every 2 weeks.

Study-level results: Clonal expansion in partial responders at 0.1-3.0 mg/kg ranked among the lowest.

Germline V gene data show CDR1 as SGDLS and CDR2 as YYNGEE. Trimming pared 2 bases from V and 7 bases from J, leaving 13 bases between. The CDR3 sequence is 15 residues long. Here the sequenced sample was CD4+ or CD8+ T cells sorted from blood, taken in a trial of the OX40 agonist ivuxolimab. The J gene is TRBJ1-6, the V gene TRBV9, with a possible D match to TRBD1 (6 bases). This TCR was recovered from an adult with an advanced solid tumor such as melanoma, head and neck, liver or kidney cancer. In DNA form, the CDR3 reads TGTGCCAGCAGCGTCGACAGGACTATGAATTCACCCCTCCACTTT. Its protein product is CASSVDRTMNSPLHF.